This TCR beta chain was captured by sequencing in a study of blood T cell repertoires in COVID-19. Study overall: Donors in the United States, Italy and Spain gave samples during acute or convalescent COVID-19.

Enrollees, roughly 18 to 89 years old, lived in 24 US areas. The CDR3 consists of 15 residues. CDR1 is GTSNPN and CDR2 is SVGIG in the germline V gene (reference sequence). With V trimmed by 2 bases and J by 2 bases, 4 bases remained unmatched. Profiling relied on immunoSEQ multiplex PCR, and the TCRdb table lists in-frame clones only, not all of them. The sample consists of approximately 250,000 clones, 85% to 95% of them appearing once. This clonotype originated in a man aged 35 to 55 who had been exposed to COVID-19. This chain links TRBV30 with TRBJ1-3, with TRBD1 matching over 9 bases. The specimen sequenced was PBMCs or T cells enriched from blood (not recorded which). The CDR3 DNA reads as TGTGCCTGGAGTCCCCGGACAGGGGCTGGAAACACCATATATTTT. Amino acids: CAWSPRTGAGNTIYF.